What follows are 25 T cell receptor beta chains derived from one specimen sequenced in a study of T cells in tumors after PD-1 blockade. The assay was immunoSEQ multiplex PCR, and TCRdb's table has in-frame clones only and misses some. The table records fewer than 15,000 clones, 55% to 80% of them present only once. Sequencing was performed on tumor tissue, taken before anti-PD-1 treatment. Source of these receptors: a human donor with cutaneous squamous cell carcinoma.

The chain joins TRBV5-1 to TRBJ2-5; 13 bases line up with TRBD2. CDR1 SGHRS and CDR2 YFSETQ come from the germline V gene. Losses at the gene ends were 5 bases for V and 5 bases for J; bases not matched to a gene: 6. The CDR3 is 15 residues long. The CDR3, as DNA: TGCGCCAGCAGACTAGCGGGAGGGAGAATGGAGACCCAGTACTTC. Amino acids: CASRLAGGRMETQYF.

The DNA of the CDR3 is TGTGCCAGCAGCTTGGACAGGGATTGCGAGCAGTACTTC. Translated: CASSLDRDCEQYF. The gene calls are TRBV5-7 and TRBJ2-7; D may be TRBD1 (6 bases). TRBV5-7 is an ORF for which the function is uncertain. Trimming pared 0 bases from V and 6 bases from J, leaving 10 bases between. The CDR3 loop spans 13 amino acids.

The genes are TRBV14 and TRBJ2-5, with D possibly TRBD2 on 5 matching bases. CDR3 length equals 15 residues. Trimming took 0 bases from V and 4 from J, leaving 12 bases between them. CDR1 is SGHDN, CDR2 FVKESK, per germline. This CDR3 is CASSQDRGYPETQYF. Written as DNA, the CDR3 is TGTGCCAGCAGCCAAGATCGAGGGTATCCAGAGACCCAGTACTTC.

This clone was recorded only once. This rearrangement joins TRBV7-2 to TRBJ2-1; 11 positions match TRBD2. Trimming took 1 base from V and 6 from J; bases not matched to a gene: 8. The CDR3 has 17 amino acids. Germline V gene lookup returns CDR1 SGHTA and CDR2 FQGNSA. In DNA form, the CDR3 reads TGTGCCAGCAGCTTAGACGTACTAGCGGGAGATGGCAATGAGCAGTTCTTC. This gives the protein CASSLDVLAGDGNEQFF.

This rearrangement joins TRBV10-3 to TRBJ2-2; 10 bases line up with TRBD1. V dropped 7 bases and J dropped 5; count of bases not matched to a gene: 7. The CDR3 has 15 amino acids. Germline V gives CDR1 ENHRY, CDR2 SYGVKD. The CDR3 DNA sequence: TGTGCCATCAAAGTCGGACAGGGGGTAACCGGGGAGCTGTTTTTT. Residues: CAIKVGQGVTGELFF.

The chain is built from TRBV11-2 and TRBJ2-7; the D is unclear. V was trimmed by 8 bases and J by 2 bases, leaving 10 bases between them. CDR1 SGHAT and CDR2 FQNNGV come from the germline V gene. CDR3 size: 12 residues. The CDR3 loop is CASGLPTYEQYF. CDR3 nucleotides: TGTGCCAGCGGGTTGCCTACCTACGAGCAGTACTTC.

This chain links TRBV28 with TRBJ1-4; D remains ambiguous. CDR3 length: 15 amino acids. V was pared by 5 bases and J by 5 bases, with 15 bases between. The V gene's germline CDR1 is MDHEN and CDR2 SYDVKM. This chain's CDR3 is CASSPPDGGNEKLFF. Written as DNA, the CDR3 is TGTGCCAGCAGTCCACCGGACGGAGGGAATGAAAAACTGTTTTTT.

CDR3 nucleotide sequence: TGTGCCAGCAGGGGACAGGGGCTAAACATTCAGTACTTC. As protein: CASRGQGLNIQYF. The rearrangement links TRBV6-5 to TRBJ2-4; 10 bases match TRBD1. Germline V gives CDR1 MNHEY, CDR2 SVGAGI. V trimming: 6 bases; J trimming: 6 bases; junction bases outside the gene matches: 2. The CDR3 runs 13 residues.

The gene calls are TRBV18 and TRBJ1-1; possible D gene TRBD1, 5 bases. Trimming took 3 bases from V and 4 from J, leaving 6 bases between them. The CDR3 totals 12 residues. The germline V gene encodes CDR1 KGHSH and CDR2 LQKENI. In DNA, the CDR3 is TGTGCCAGCTCACCTCAGGGCACTGAAGCTTTCTTT. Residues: CASSPQGTEAFF. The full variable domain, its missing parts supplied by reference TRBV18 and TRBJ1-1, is NAGVMQNPRHLVRRRGQEARLRCSPMKGHSHVYWYRQLPEEGLKFMVYLQKENIIDESGMPKERFSAEFPKEGPSILRIQQVVRGDSAAYFCASSPQGTEAFFGQGTRLTVV.

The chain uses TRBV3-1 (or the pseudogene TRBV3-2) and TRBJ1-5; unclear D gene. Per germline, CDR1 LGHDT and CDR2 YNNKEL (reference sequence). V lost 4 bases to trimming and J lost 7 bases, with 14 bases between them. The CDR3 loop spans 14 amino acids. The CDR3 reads CASSPVLVGQPQHF. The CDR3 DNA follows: TGTGCCAGCAGCCCGGTCTTGGTTGGGCAGCCCCAGCATTTT.

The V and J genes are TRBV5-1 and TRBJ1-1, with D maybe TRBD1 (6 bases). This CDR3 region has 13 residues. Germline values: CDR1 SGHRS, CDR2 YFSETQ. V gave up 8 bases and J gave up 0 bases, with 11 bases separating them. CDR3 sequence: CASQGNLNTEAFF. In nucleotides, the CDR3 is TGCGCCAGTCAGGGGAATTTGAACACTGAAGCTTTCTTT.

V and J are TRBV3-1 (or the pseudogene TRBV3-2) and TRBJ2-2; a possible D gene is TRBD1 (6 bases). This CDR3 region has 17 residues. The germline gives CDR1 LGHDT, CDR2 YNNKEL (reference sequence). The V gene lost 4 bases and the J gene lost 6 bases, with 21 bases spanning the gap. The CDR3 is CASSRGPTSVWAGELFF. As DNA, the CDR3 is TGTGCCAGCAGCCGGGGGCCGACGTCGGTGTGGGCCGGGGAGCTGTTTTTT.

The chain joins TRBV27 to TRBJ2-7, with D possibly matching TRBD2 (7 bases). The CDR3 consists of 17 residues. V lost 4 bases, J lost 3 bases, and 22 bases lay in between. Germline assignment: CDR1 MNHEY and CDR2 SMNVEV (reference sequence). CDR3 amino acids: CASSSRQARGGVYEQYF. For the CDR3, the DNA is TGTGCCAGCAGTTCTCGACAGGCACGGGGAGGGGTCTACGAGCAGTACTTC.

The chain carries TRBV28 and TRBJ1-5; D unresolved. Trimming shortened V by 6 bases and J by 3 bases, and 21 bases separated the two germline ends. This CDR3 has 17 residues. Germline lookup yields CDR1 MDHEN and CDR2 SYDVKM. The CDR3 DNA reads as TGTGCCAGCAGCGTATGGCTAAGGGCCTCCCCCAATCAGCCCCAGCATTTT. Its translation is CASSVWLRASPNQPQHF.

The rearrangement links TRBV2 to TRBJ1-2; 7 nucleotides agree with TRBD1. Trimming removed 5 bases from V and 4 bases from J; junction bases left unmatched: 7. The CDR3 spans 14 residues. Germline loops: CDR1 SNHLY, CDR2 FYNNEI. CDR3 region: CASSNFQGVYGYTF. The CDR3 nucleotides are TGTGCCAGCAGTAACTTCCAGGGGGTCTATGGCTACACCTTC.

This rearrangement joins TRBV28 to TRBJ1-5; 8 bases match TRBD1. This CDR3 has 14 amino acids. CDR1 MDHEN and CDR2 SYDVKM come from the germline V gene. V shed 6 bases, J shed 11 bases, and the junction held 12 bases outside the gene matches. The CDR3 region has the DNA TGTGCCAGCAGCGCTCAGGGGGCATTATGGGCCCAGCATTTT. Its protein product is CASSAQGALWAQHF. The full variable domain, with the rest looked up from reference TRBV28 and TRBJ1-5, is DVKVTQSSRYLVKRTGEKVFLECVQDMDHENMFWYRQDPGLGLRLIYFSYDVKMKEKGDIPEGYSVSREKKERFSLILESASTNQTSMYLCASSAQGALWAQHFGDGTRLSIL.

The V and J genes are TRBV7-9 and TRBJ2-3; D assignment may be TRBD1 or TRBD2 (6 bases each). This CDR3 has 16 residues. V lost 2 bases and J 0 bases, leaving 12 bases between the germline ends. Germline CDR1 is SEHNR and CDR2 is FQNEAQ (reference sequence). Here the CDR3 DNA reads TGTGCCAGCAGCTTACCTGGGGGGCCGAGCACAGATACGCAGTATTTT. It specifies CASSLPGGPSTDTQYF.

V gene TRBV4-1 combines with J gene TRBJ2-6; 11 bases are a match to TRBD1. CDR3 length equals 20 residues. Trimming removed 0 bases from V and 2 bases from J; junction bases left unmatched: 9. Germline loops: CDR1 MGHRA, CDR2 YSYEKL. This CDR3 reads CASSQDKKWGQGAGANVLTF. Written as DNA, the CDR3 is TGCGCCAGCAGCCAAGATAAAAAATGGGGACAGGGGGCTGGGGCCAACGTCCTGACTTTC.

CDR3 nucleotides: TGTGCCAGCACACAACTAGCGGGCCACTACAATGAGCAGTTCTTC. This gives the protein CASTQLAGHYNEQFF. The V and J genes are TRBV27 and TRBJ2-1; TRBD2 matches at 9 bases. The CDR3 extends over 15 amino acids. The V segment lost 7 bases and the J segment 3 bases; nucleotides outside the gene matches: 7. Germline assignment: CDR1 MNHEY and CDR2 SMNVEV (reference sequence).

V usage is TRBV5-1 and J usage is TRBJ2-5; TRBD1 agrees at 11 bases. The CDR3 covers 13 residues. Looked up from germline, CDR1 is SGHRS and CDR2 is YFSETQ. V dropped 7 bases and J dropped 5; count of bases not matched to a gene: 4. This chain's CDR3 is CASGQGAGETQYF. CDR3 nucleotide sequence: TGCGCCAGCGGACAGGGGGCAGGTGAGACCCAGTACTTC.

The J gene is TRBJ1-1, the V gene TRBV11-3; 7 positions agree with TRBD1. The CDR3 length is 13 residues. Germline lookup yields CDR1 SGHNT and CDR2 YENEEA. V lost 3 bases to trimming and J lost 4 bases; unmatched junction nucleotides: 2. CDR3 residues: CASSFTGATEAFF. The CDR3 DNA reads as TGTGCCAGCAGCTTCACAGGGGCCACTGAAGCTTTCTTT.

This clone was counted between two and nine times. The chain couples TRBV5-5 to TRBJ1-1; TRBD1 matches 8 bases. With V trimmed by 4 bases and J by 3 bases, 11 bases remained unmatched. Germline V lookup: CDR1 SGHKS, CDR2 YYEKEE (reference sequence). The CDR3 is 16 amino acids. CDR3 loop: CASSGRTGFMDTEAFF. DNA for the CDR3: TGTGCCAGCAGCGGGCGGACAGGGTTCATGGACACTGAAGCTTTCTTT.

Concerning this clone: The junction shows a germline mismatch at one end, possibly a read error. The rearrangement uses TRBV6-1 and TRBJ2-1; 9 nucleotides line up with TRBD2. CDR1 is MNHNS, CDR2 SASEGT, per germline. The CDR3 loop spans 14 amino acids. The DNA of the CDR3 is TGTGCCAGCAGAGAAGCGGGAGGAAACAATGAGCAGTTCTTC. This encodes CASREAGGNNEQFF.

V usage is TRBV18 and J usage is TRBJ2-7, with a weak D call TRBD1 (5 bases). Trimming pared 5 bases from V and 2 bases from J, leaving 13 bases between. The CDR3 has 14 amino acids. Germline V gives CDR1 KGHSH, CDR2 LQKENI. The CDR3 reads CASSVARATYEQYF. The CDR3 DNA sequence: TGTGCCAGCTCAGTGGCCAGGGCCACCTACGAGCAGTACTTC.

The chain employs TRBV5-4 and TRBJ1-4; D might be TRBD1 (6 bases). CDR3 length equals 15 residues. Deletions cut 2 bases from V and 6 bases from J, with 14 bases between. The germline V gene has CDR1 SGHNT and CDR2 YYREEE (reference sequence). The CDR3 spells CASSFNRALDEKLFF. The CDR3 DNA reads TGTGCCAGCAGCTTCAACAGGGCCCTTGATGAAAAACTGTTTTTT.